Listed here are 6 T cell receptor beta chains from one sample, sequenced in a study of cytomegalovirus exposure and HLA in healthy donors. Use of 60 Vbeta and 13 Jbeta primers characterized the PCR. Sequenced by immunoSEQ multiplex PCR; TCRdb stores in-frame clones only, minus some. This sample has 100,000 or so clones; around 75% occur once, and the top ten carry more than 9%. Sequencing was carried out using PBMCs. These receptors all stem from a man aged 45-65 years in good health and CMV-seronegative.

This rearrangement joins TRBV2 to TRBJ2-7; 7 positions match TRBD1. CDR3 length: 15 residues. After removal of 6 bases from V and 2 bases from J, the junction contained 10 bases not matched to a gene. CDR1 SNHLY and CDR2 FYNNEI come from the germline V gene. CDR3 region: CASSPLRGQAYEQYF. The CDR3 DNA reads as TGTGCCAGCAGCCCACTGAGAGGACAGGCCTACGAGCAGTACTTC. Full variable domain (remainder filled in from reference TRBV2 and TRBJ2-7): EPEVTQTPSHQVTQMGQEVILRCVPISNHLYFYWYRQILGQKVEFLVSFYNNEISEKSEIFDDQFSVERPDGSNFTLKIRSTKLEDSAMYFCASSPLRGQAYEQYFGPGTRLTVT.

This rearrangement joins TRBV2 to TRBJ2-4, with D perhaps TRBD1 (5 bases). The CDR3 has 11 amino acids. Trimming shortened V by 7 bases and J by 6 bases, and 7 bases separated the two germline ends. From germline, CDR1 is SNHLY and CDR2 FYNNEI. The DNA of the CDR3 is TGTGCCAGCATAAGGGGAAACATTCAGTACTTC. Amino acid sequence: CASIRGNIQYF.

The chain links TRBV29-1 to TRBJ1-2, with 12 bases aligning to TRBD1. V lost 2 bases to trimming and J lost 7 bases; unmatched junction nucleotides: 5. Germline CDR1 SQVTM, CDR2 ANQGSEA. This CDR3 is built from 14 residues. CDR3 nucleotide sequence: TGCAGCGTTGAAAGGGGACAGGGGGCGAGTGGCTACACCTTC. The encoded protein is CSVERGQGASGYTF. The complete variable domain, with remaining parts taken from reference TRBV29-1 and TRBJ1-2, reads SAVISQKPSRDICQRGTSLTIQCQVDSQVTMMFWYRQQPGQSLTLIATANQGSEATYESGFVIDKFPISRPNLTFSTLTVSNMSPEDSSIYLCSVERGQGASGYTFGSGTRLTVV.

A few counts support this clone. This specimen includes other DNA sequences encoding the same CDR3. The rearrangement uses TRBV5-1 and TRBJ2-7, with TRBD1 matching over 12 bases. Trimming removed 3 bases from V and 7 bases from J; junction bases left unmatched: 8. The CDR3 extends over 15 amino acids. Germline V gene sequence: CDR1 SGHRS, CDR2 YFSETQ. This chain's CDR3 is CASSWGQGAFEEQYF. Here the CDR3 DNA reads TGCGCCAGCAGCTGGGGACAGGGGGCTTTCGAAGAGCAGTACTTC.

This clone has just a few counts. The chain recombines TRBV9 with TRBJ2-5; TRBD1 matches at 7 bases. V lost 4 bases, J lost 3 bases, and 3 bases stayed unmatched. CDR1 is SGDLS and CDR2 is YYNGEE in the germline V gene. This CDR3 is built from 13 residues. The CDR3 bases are TGTGCCAGCAGCTCCGGGACAGAAGAGACCCAGTACTTC. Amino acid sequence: CASSSGTEETQYF.

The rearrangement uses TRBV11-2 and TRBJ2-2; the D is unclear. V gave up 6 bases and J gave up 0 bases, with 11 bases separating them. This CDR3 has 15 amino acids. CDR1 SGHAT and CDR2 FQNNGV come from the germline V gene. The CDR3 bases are TGTGCCAGCAGTGCGGAACTAACGAACACCGGGGAGCTGTTTTTT. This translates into CASSAELTNTGELFF.